One sample yielded the 6 T cell receptor beta chains listed below, sequenced in a study of blood T cells in healthy people across ages. Combining a sample-barcoded 5' primer with a J-beta primer mix, a second PCR ran for 7 to 11 cycles. TCRdb redid the calling of the 5' RACE reads with MiXCR, one entry per CDR3 protein. The data contain 870,000 or so distinct CDR3 sequences, more than 25% of them singletons. The sample was blood. The receptor source for this set is a woman of 80 years or more in good health.

This clonotype came up many times. The chain employs TRBV20-1 and TRBJ1-2; 8 bases map to TRBD1. Unmatched junction bases numbered 7, after V lost 0 bases and J lost 4 bases. The CDR3 has 15 residues. Per germline, CDR1 DFQATT and CDR2 SNEGSKA (reference sequence). The CDR3 DNA reads TGCAGTGCTAGAGATCCTGACAGGGGAGGCTATGGCTACACCTTC. Its protein is CSARDPDRGGYGYTF.

This clonotype showed up many times. The genes are TRBV6-1 and TRBJ1-2; possible D gene TRBD1, 6 bases. The CDR3 is 15 residues long. V dropped 6 bases and J dropped 3 bases, with 17 bases sitting between them. Germline assignment: CDR1 MNHNS and CDR2 SASEGT. CDR3 sequence: CASSRQEELYYGYTF. CDR3 DNA sequence: TGTGCCAGCAGCCGACAGGAGGAACTATACTATGGCTACACCTTC.

This clonotype was found a few times. This chain connects TRBV7-2 to TRBJ2-1; 9 bases line up with TRBD2. The CDR3 consists of 15 residues. With 1 base clipped from V and 10 bases from J, the junction kept 8 bases outside the gene matches. Germline V gene sequence: CDR1 SGHTA, CDR2 FQGNSA. This chain's CDR3 is CASSLVAGARREQFF. CDR3 nucleotides: TGTGCCAGCAGCTTAGTAGCGGGGGCCCGCAGGGAGCAGTTCTTC.

A note on this clonotype: Just one base apart from a much larger clone, this may be a read error. This chain uses TRBV15 with TRBJ2-1; a possible D gene is TRBD1 (5 bases). Per germline, CDR1 LNHNV and CDR2 YYDKDF (reference sequence). CDR3 size: 12 residues. The CDR3 reads CATTNRYNGQFF. The CDR3 region has the DNA TGTGCCACTACCAACAGGTACAATGGGCAGTTCTTC.

This clonotype occurred once. A much larger clone lies a single base off, so this may be a read error. The chain is built from TRBV14 and TRBJ2-3, with no clear D. Trimming stripped 4 bases from V and 1 base from J, with 12 bases between. Germline V lookup: CDR1 SGHDN, CDR2 FVKESK. This CDR3 is built from 15 residues. In DNA, the CDR3 is TGTGCCAGCAGCCGGCGCCAGGATGGCACAGATACGCAGTATTTT. Translated: CASSRRQDGTDTQYF.

On this clonotype: One junction end does not reproduce the germline sequence, and a read error may be involved. This chain uses TRBV12-3 or TRBV12-4 with TRBJ2-3; 7 nucleotides line up with TRBD2. The CDR3 runs to 18 residues. The CDR3 here is CASSSRSRTRGNTDTEYF. In DNA, the CDR3 is TGTGCCAGCAGTTCAAGATCCCGGACTAGAGGGAACACAGATACGGAGTATTTT.